The 13 T cell receptor beta chains given below trace back to one sample, sequenced in a study of T cell responses to AZD1222 COVID-19 vaccine. Assay: immunoSEQ multiplex PCR; the TCRdb copy retains only in-frame clones and omits some. This sample has around 99,000 clones, with about 90% found just once. The input for sequencing was peripheral blood, taken 28 days after the second AZD1222 dose. These receptors were taken from an adult who received the AZD1222 COVID-19 vaccine.

V is TRBV12-3 or TRBV12-4 and J is TRBJ2-7; 7 positions agree with TRBD2. After removal of 5 bases from V and 5 bases from J, the junction contained 3 bases not matched to a gene. The CDR3 extends over 12 amino acids. The CDR3 sequence is CASSHGRDEQYF. DNA for the CDR3: TGTGCCAGCAGTCATGGGAGGGACGAGCAGTACTTC.

This chain joins TRBV9 and TRBJ1-4; D uncertain. V lost 0 bases and J lost 12, with 12 bases in between. The CDR3 consists of 13 residues. Germline loops: CDR1 SGDLS, CDR2 YYNGEE. The CDR3, as DNA: TGTGCCAGCAGCGTAGACCCTTCGTCTGAACTGTTTTTT. Translated, it gives CASSVDPSSELFF.

The chain links TRBV4-2 to TRBJ1-2; no firm D call. The CDR3 is 16 residues long. Trimming pared 1 base from V and 0 bases from J, leaving 12 bases between. Germline loops: CDR1 LGHNA, CDR2 YNFKEQ. The CDR3 DNA sequence: TGTGCCAGCAGCCAAGGTGACGGATTAGCTAACTATGGCTACACCTTC. It yields the protein CASSQGDGLANYGYTF.

The chain links TRBV19 to TRBJ1-6; D is ambiguous. The V end was cut by 4 bases, the J end by 6 bases, with 13 bases between. The CDR3 has 15 residues. CDR1 and CDR2 from the germline V gene are LNHDA and SQIVND (reference sequence). The DNA for the CDR3 is TGTGCCAGTAGTACCGACACCGGGTCTAATTCACCCCTCCACTTT. Its protein is CASSTDTGSNSPLHF.

The table lists this clone with a count of one. J is TRBJ1-1 and V is TRBV6-5; TRBD1 is a possible D gene (5 bases). Trimming removed 0 bases from V and 10 bases from J, with 12 bases in between. Germline V gives CDR1 MNHEY, CDR2 SVGAGI. The CDR3 totals 13 residues. The CDR3 here is CASSYSGARGAFF. The CDR3 DNA reads as TGTGCCAGCAGTTACTCAGGGGCCCGGGGAGCTTTCTTT.

V and J are TRBV20-1 and TRBJ1-5; the D gene is possibly TRBD1 (6 bases). Germline-derived CDR1 and CDR2 are DFQATT and SNEGSKA (reference sequence). CDR3 size: 15 residues. V lost 3 bases and J 3 bases, leaving 15 bases between the germline ends. The CDR3 DNA reads TGCAGTGCTAGTTCCCTACAGGGAAACAATCAGCCCCAGCATTTT. It specifies CSASSLQGNNQPQHF.

The chain joins TRBV27 to TRBJ2-7; D gene uncertain. CDR3 size: 13 residues. Germline V gene data show CDR1 as MNHEY and CDR2 as SMNVEV (reference sequence). Trimming took off 2 bases at V and 2 bases at J, with 7 bases between the two ends. The CDR3 here is CASSLRPAYEQYF. The CDR3 DNA reads as TGTGCCAGCAGTTTAAGGCCCGCCTACGAGCAGTACTTC.

The chain employs TRBV9 and TRBJ2-2; TRBD2 matches 7 bases. CDR1 is SGDLS, CDR2 YYNGEE, per germline. V shed 4 bases, J shed 7 bases, and the junction held 13 bases outside the gene matches. The CDR3 is 16 amino acids. For the CDR3, the DNA is TGTGCCAGCAGCTCGGGACTAACCAACACTCTCGGGGAGCTGTTTTTT. It translates to CASSSGLTNTLGELFF.

This sequence joins TRBV9 and TRBJ1-2, with TRBD1 matching 7 bases. This CDR3 contains 14 residues. The trim removed 3 bases at V and 4 bases at J, leaving 6 bases unmatched. In germline, CDR1 is SGDLS, CDR2 YYNGEE. The chain's CDR3 is CASSGTGEPYGYTF. CDR3 nucleotides: TGTGCCAGCAGCGGGACAGGCGAACCCTATGGCTACACCTTC.

This chain links TRBV18 with TRBJ2-7; 8 bases agree with TRBD1. J gave up 3 bases and V 3 bases, and 4 bases lay outside the gene matches. The germline V gene encodes CDR1 KGHSH and CDR2 LQKENI. This CDR3 is built from 14 residues. The CDR3 sequence is CASSPQGQVYEQYF. As DNA, the CDR3 is TGTGCCAGCTCACCCCAGGGACAGGTCTACGAGCAGTACTTC.

The rearrangement joins TRBV12-3 or TRBV12-4 to TRBJ1-1, with D unclear. Trimming removed 5 bases from V and 3 bases from J, with 10 bases in between. This CDR3 comprises 13 residues. For the CDR3, the DNA is TGTGCCAGCAGTCCGGCCGTCTACACTGAAGCTTTCTTT. The encoded protein is CASSPAVYTEAFF.

This sequence joins TRBV6-1 and TRBJ1-6; D gene ambiguous. This CDR3 spans 15 amino acids. The V gene's germline CDR1 is MNHNS and CDR2 SASEGT. V dropped 2 bases and J dropped 4 bases, with 9 bases sitting between them. CDR3 protein: CASSETKGYNSPLHF. CDR3 nucleotides: TGTGCCAGCAGTGAAACTAAGGGTTATAATTCACCCCTCCACTTT.

The V call is TRBV15, the J call TRBJ1-2, with 7 bases lining up with TRBD1. The junction had 5 bases not matched to a gene; V was cut back by 0 bases and J by 4 bases. There are 15 residues in the CDR3. CDR1 is LNHNV and CDR2 is YYDKDF in the germline V gene (reference sequence). CDR3 sequence reads: CATSRDRDRRYGYTF. CDR3 DNA sequence: TGTGCCACCAGCAGAGACCGGGACAGACGCTATGGCTACACCTTC. The entire variable domain, with the rest obtained from reference TRBV15 and TRBJ1-2, is as follows: DAMVIQNPRYQVTQFGKPVTLSCSQTLNHNVMYWYQQKSSQAPKLLFHYYDKDFNNEADTPDNFQSRRPNTSFCFLDIRSPGLGDTAMYLCATSRDRDRRYGYTFGSGTRLTVV.